These T cell receptor beta chains were read from a single sample in a study of cytomegalovirus exposure and HLA in healthy donors. Sequenced by immunoSEQ multiplex PCR; TCRdb stores in-frame clones only, minus some. The profile shows 95,000 to 100,000 clones, around 77% of them singletons. Sequencing input: PBMCs. These receptors came from a man aged 40-49 years in good health and CMV-seronegative. The CDR3 runs from the conserved cysteine through the conserved F or W. The D gene is left open where the match is weak. Clone size is given for some rows only: seen once, a few or many times, or a class if the clone is expanded.

length	V	size	D	J	CDR3	DNA
14	TRBV27	once	TRBD1	TRBJ2-2	CATRGQGRTGELFF	TGTGCCACCCGTGGACAGGGTCGCACCGGGGAGCTGTTTTTT
12	TRBV28	-	TRBD1	TRBJ2-7	CASHRGPYEQYF	TGTGCCAGTCACAGGGGACCCTACGAGCAGTACTTC
12	TRBV29-1	-	-	TRBJ2-2	CSVRENTGELFF	TGCAGCGTGCGGGAGAACACCGGGGAGCTGTTTTTT
14	TRBV9	-	-	TRBJ2-1	CASSVVGGHNEQFF	TGTGCCAGCAGCGTAGTCGGGGGACACAATGAGCAGTTCTTC
13	TRBV4-2	once	TRBD1	TRBJ2-3	CASRVDRGDTQYF	TGTGCCAGCAGAGTCGACAGGGGCGATACGCAGTATTTT
16	TRBV11-3	-	TRBD2	TRBJ2-2	CASSLGLAGFSGELFF	TGTGCCAGCAGCCTAGGACTAGCGGGGTTCTCCGGGGAGCTGTTTTTT
15	TRBV2	-	TRBD1	TRBJ2-5	CASTGQGVFQETQYF	TGTGCCAGCACCGGACAGGGCGTCTTTCAAGAGACCCAGTACTTC
12	TRBV29-1	-	-	TRBJ2-7	CSVESRAYEQYF	TGCAGCGTTGAATCCAGGGCCTACGAGCAGTACTTC
14	TRBV7-8	-	TRBD2	TRBJ2-7	CASSFGGSGPKQYF	TGTGCCAGCAGCTTTGGCGGGAGTGGACCAAAGCAGTACTTC
17	TRBV30	-	-	TRBJ1-2	CAWSVRPVPYSNYGYTF	TGTGCCTGGAGTGTACGCCCTGTACCTTACAGTAACTATGGCTACACCTTC
16	TRBV11-2	-	TRBD2	TRBJ2-1	CASSYGRAIAHNEQFF	TGTGCCAGCAGCTACGGGAGGGCAATCGCACACAATGAGCAGTTCTTC
19	TRBV7-9	-	-	TRBJ2-3	CASSLALRTLRTSTDTQYF	TGTGCCAGCAGCTTAGCGCTTCGGACATTGAGAACTAGCACAGATACGCAGTATTTT
15	TRBV6-1	-	TRBD2	TRBJ2-7	CASSEAGGSMDEQYF	TGTGCCAGCAGTGAAGCGGGGGGGTCTATGGACGAGCAGTACTTC
14	TRBV9	-	-	TRBJ1-2	CASSVQTGNYGYTF	TGTGCCAGCAGCGTACAAACCGGGAACTATGGCTACACCTTC